This T cell receptor (beta chain) emerged from a study of brain T cells in children with intractable seizures. Study-wide results and limits: Pre- and post-surgery blood differed in depth, so pre-surgery absences may be undersampling.

The CDR3 extends over 14 amino acids. Trimming removed 0 bases from V and 4 bases from J, with 7 bases in between. Per the germline V gene, CDR1 is MNHNS and CDR2 is SASEGT. Here immunoSEQ multiplex PCR was the method, and the copy in TCRdb shows in-frame clones only, minus some. This sample has tens of thousands of clones, with about 93% found just once. Comment on this clone: Its cognate antigen is unknown.

The chain has TRBV6-1 and TRBJ2-1; no clear D gene. The source is a boy younger than two with tuberous sclerosis and intractable seizures. Sequencing was performed on peripheral blood, taken at surgery. The CDR3 loop reads CASSEAKYYNEQFF. CDR3 nucleotides: TGTGCCAGCAGTGAAGCGAAATATTACAATGAGCAGTTCTTC.